This T cell receptor beta chain was sequenced in a study of OX40 agonist ivuxolimab in advanced cancers. Across the whole study: Every patient in dose escalation had hepatocellular carcinoma, melanoma, renal cell or head and neck cancer.

TCRdb's table, derived via immunoSEQ multiplex PCR, lists solely in-frame clones and lacks some. Here the sample spans about 77,000 clones, about 90% being singletons. Germline lookup yields CDR1 SNHLY and CDR2 FYNNEI. V dropped 6 bases and J dropped 4 bases, with 9 bases sitting between them. The CDR3 is made up of 12 amino acids. The receptor's source is an adult with an advanced solid tumor such as melanoma, head and neck, liver or kidney cancer. The material was CD4+ or CD8+ T cells sorted from blood, obtained in a trial of the OX40 agonist ivuxolimab. The gene calls are TRBV2 and TRBJ1-1, with a tentative D call TRBD1 (5 bases). For the CDR3, the DNA is TGTGCCAGCAGGGGGCAGAGCACTGAAGCTTTCTTT. This translates into CASRGQSTEAFF.